Listed here are 16 T cell receptor beta chains from one sample, sequenced in a study of blood T cell repertoires in COVID-19. Clones were sequenced by immunoSEQ multiplex PCR, and TCRdb holds only the in-frame ones, with some missing. The sample records fewer than 250,000 clones, under 90% being singletons. Source material: PBMCs or T cells enriched from blood (not recorded which). These receptors were obtained from a woman aged 45-60 years who had been exposed to COVID-19.

The J gene is TRBJ1-4, the V gene TRBV5-1, with D possibly being TRBD1 (5 bases). CDR1 and CDR2 (germline): SGHRS, YFSETQ. CDR3 length: 15 amino acids. Trimming removed 5 bases from V and 7 bases from J, with 18 bases in between. The CDR3 region is CASSHRGGESEKLFF. The CDR3 DNA reads as TGCGCCAGCAGTCACCGGGGGGGAGAAAGTGAAAAACTGTTTTTT.

This chain uses TRBV28 with TRBJ1-1; 7 bases line up with TRBD1. Germline V gene sequence: CDR1 MDHEN, CDR2 SYDVKM. Trimming cost V 5 bases and J 1 base; bases outside gene matches: 10. The CDR3 totals 16 residues. The CDR3 bases are TGTGCCAGCAGTCAGACAGGGAGAGTAGGGAACACTGAAGCTTTCTTT. Protein: CASSQTGRVGNTEAFF.

The chain is built from TRBV12-3 or TRBV12-4 and TRBJ1-5; no clear D. The CDR3 has 13 amino acids. V lost 4 bases and J lost 7, with 11 bases in between. The CDR3 DNA reads TGTGCCAGCAGTTCGCCGGGAGGACAGCCCCAGCATTTT. Translated: CASSSPGGQPQHF.

This clone showed up just once. V gene TRBV14 combines with J gene TRBJ1-3; D perhaps matches TRBD1 (5 bases). Trimming pared 3 bases from V and 0 bases from J, leaving 12 bases between. Germline values: CDR1 SGHDN, CDR2 FVKESK. The CDR3 spans 16 residues. CDR3 sequence (DNA): TGTGCCAGCAGCCACCTGGACAAGTCCTCTGGAAACACCATATATTTT. Residues: CASSHLDKSSGNTIYF.

CDR3 DNA: TGCAGCGTTGATCGGCTAGCGGGGATACCTAGCACAGATACGCAGTATTTT. This translates into CSVDRLAGIPSTDTQYF. The chain links TRBV29-1 to TRBJ2-3, with 9 bases matching TRBD2. V dropped 3 bases and J dropped 0; count of bases not matched to a gene: 10. Germline CDR1 is SQVTM and CDR2 is ANQGSEA. The CDR3 sequence is 17 residues long.

The chain has TRBV3-1 (or the pseudogene TRBV3-2) and TRBJ2-1; no reliable D call. Between the trimmed V and J ends, which lost 0 bases and 6 bases, there was a span of 3 bases. This CDR3 is built from 12 residues. Germline loops: CDR1 LGHDT, CDR2 YNNKEL (reference sequence). The CDR3 bases are TGTGCCAGCAGCCAAGACCGCAATGAGCAGTTCTTC. Translation: CASSQDRNEQFF.

The chain carries TRBV5-5 and TRBJ1-1; 7 nucleotides align to TRBD1. The junction had 6 bases not matched to a gene; V was cut back by 3 bases and J by 1 base. The CDR3 runs 15 residues. Germline assignment: CDR1 SGHKS and CDR2 YYEKEE (reference sequence). CDR3 sequence reads: CASSSQGMGNTEAFF. DNA for the CDR3: TGTGCCAGCAGCTCACAGGGGATGGGGAACACTGAAGCTTTCTTT.

Written as DNA, the CDR3 is TGTGCCAGCAGCTTGGAGACTAGCGGGGGACAAGAGACCCAGTACTTC. Translating it yields CASSLETSGGQETQYF. The J gene is TRBJ2-5, the V gene TRBV7-8; the match to TRBD2 covers 12 bases. Losses at the gene ends were 3 bases for V and 2 bases for J; bases not matched to a gene: 4. Germline V gives CDR1 SGHVS, CDR2 FQNEAQ. The CDR3 contains 16 residues.

This clone was counted once. V is TRBV5-4 and J is TRBJ2-5; the match to TRBD2 covers 14 bases. The V gene end was trimmed by 4 bases and the J gene end by 5 bases; junction bases not matched to a gene: 7. This CDR3 spans 16 amino acids. The germline V gene has CDR1 SGHNT and CDR2 YYREEE (reference sequence). The CDR3 bases are TGTGCCAGCAGCCGCGGACTAGCGGGGGGCGGGGAGACCCAGTACTTC. Amino acid sequence: CASSRGLAGGGETQYF.

The rearrangement joins TRBV2 to TRBJ2-7; tentative D call: TRBD2 (7 bases). Germline CDR1 and CDR2: SNHLY and FYNNEI. V was trimmed by 2 bases and J by 7 bases, leaving 21 bases between them. This CDR3 has 16 amino acids. The CDR3 DNA is TGTGCCAGCAGTGAAAGGGAGGGGGGGATTTCGACTGAGCAGTACTTC. Protein: CASSEREGGISTEQYF.

The chain is built from TRBV11-3 and TRBJ2-7, with D tentatively TRBD1 (5 bases). Germline V lookup: CDR1 SGHNT, CDR2 YENEEA. The CDR3 totals 15 residues. V was trimmed by 2 bases and J by 2 bases, leaving 13 bases between them. The CDR3: CASSLSDQGPYEQYF. In DNA, the CDR3 is TGTGCCAGCAGCTTATCCGATCAGGGCCCCTACGAGCAGTACTTC.

The CDR3 DNA is TGCGCCAGCCGACCTGTTAACAGAGCTGGGGCCAACGTCCTGACTTTC. This sequence encodes CASRPVNRAGANVLTF. The chain combines TRBV5-1 with TRBJ2-6; no definite D call. Per the germline V gene, CDR1 is SGHRS and CDR2 is YFSETQ. V dropped 7 bases and J dropped 2 bases, with 16 bases sitting between them. This CDR3 region has 16 residues.

The rearrangement uses TRBV19 and TRBJ1-2; TRBD1 might be the D (6 bases). Looked up from germline, CDR1 is LNHDA and CDR2 is SQIVND (reference sequence). This CDR3 comprises 19 residues. With 6 bases removed from V and 7 bases from J, the gap between germline ends came to 33 bases. As DNA, the CDR3 is TGTGCCAGTAGCACCATAGCATTCCGGGACACTCATCCCGGGTCTGGCTACACCTTC. It codes for CASSTIAFRDTHPGSGYTF.

This clone was recorded many times. The chain is built from TRBV2 and TRBJ1-3; 9 positions agree with TRBD1. The ends lost 6 bases at V and 2 bases at J; junction bases unmatched: 5. CDR1 is SNHLY and CDR2 is FYNNEI in the germline V gene. This CDR3 comprises 15 residues. CDR3 residues: CASSAGTGPGNTIYF. The CDR3 nucleotides read TGTGCCAGCAGCGCTGGGACAGGGCCTGGAAACACCATATATTTT.

This clone was picked up one time. The rearrangement joins TRBV2 to TRBJ1-1; D uncertain. This CDR3 is 13 amino acids long. Germline V gene data show CDR1 as SNHLY and CDR2 as FYNNEI. V was shortened by 8 bases and J by 6 bases, with 16 bases between the two germline ends. For the CDR3, the DNA is TGTGCCAGCTTGAGGCGTGTCAGCGCTGAAGCTTTCTTT. Protein product: CASLRRVSAEAFF.

The V call is TRBV11-2, the J call TRBJ2-7, with 9 bases that match TRBD2. V trimming: 8 bases; J trimming: 0 bases; junction bases outside the gene matches: 11. The germline V gene has CDR1 SGHAT and CDR2 FQNNGV. The CDR3 sequence is 16 residues long. CDR3 DNA: TGTGCCAGCGGGAGTCGGGCGGGGGGGCCCTCCTACGAGCAGTACTTC. As protein: CASGSRAGGPSYEQYF.